Given below is one TCR beta chain in context. Its specific antigen is unknown. No base quality information exists; no much larger clone differs at one position. These data are taken from a study of blood T cell repertoires in COVID-19 (dated by TCRdb to 2020 to 2021). Turning to the overall study: Samples from collaborators originated in the United States, Italy and Spain and spanned both the acute and convalescent phases of COVID-19. Nearly every sample came with metadata listing a de-identified subject ID, COVID-19 status, age in years and sex. Subjects who had been exposed to COVID-19, were actively infected with it, or had recovered from it provided the deeply sampled blood TCRbeta repertoires that made up the dataset. The repertoires were released in a freely available public database meant as a resource for research on the immune response to SARS-CoV-2. The material from the prospective study consisted of cDNA or gDNA derived from T cells, B-cell-depleted T cells, or PBMCs. Where HLA class I and class II types were available, the types were taken from metadata supplied by the sample provider, not from assay-based typing. Samples were obtained from the ongoing ImmuneRACE study (first 160 participants) and from about 1,300 subjects provided by 6 global collaborators. Results the study describes overall, beyond this receptor: The quantity of clinical and demographic metadata differed by source and by participant and was supplied without curation.

TCRbeta CDR3 regions were amplified from genomic DNA using the immunoSEQ Assay, a bias-controlled multiplex PCR. The study's processing was this. Within the assay, amplification of reference gene primers was used to estimate how many nucleated cells each sample contained. Sequence reads were collapsed and filtered to measure the absolute abundance of every unique TCRbeta CDR3 rearrangement. For each sample, productive Simpson clonality was calculated by taking the square root of Simpson's diversity index across productive rearrangements. The source is immuneACCESS, and TCRdb retained only in-frame sequences with V and J called. Part of the clones is not carried over; for the studies checked, unresolved V genes explain less than half of this, and the remainder is unexplained. The V and J calls and clone size are taken from that table; D and trimming were inferred from the DNA. The sample table lists roughly 230,000 clones, around four fifths of them with a count of one. Together, the top ten hold over 9.5% of the sample.

The junction shows trimming of 0 bases on V and 6 bases on J, and the gene matches do not reach 3 bases of it. Reading from cysteine to phenylalanine, the CDR3 counts 14 amino acids. Only the CDR3 DNA is retained, 42 bases long and in frame from the first base. Looking up the germline V gene yields CDR1 SGHTA and CDR2 FQGTGA. One collaborating source in Seattle enrolled patients while the patients were actively infected and followed the patients over time throughout the course of disease. Each collaborating institution followed its own protocols to collect whole blood in K2EDTA tubes. Collaborator samples were shipped for TCRbeta analysis as frozen whole blood, isolated PBMCs, or DNA extracted from either sample type.

The chain is made from TRBV7-3 and TRBJ2-7; 9 central nucleotides agree with TRBD1. This receptor was obtained from an elderly woman with COVID-19, enrolled during active disease. Material for sequencing was peripheral blood. The CDR3 in this case is CASSLTGQGGEQYF. The DNA reads as follows: TGTGCCAGCAGCTTAACGGGACAGGGTGGCGAGCAGTACTTC.